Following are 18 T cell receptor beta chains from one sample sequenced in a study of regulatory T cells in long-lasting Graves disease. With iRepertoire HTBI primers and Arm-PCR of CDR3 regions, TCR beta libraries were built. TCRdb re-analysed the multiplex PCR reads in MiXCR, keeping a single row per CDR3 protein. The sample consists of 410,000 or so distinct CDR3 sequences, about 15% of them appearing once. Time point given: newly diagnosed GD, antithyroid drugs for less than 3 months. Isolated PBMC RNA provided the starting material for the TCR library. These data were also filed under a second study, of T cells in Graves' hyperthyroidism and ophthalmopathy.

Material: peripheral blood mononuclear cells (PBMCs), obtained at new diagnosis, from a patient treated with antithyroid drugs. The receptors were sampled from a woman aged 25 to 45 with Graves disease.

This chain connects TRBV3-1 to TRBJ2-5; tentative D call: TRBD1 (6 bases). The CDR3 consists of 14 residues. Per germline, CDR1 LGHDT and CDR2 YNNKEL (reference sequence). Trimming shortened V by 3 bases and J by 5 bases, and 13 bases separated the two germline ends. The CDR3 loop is CASSQGAKIETQYF. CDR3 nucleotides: TGTGCCAGCAGCCAGGGGGCGAAGATTGAGACCCAGTACTTC.

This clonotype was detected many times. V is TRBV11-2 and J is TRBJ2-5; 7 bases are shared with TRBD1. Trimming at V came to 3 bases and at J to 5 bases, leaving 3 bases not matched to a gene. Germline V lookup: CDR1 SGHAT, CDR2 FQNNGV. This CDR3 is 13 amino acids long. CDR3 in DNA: TGTGCCAGCAGCTTGACAGGGCGGGAGACCCAGTACTTC. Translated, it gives CASSLTGRETQYF.

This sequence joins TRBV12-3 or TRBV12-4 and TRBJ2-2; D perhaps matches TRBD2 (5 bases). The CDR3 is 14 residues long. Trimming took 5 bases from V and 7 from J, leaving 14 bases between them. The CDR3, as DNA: TGTGCCAGCAGTCCCCCTCCTGGAGGCGGGGAGCTGTTTTTT. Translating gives CASSPPPGGGELFF.

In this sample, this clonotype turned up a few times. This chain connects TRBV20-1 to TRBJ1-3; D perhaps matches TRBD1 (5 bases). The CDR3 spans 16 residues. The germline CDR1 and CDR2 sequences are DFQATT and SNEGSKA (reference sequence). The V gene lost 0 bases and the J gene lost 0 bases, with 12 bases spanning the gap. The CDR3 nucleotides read TGCAGTGCTAGAGATGGAGGGGATTCCTCTGGAAACACCATATATTTT. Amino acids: CSARDGGDSSGNTIYF.

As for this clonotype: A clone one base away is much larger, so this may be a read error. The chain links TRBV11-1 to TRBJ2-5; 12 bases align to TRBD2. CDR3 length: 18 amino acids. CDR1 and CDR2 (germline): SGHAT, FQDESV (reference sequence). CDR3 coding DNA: TGTGCCGGCAGCTCTCTGGCCGGGACTAGCGGGTTTTTGGAGACCCAGTACTTC. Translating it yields CAGSSLAGTSGFLETQYF.

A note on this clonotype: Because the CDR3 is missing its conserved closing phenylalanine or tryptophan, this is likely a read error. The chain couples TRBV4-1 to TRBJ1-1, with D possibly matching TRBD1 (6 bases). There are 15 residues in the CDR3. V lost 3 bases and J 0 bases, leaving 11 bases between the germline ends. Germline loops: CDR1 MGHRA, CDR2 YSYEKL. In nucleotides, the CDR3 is TGCGCCAGCAGCCAGGAGGGACACATGAACACTGAAGCTTTCCTT. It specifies CASSQEGHMNTEAFL.

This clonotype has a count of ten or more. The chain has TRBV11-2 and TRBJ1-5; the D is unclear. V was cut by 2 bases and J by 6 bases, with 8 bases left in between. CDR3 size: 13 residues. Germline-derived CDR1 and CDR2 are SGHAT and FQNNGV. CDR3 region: CASSLTRSQPQHF. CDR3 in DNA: TGTGCCAGCAGCTTAACTCGGAGTCAGCCCCAGCATTTT.

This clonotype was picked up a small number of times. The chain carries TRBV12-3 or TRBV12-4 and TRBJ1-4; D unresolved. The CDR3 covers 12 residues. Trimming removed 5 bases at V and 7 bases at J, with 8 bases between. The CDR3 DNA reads TGTGCCAGCAGTCCGTTTGGTGAAAAACTGTTTTTT. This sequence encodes CASSPFGEKLFF.

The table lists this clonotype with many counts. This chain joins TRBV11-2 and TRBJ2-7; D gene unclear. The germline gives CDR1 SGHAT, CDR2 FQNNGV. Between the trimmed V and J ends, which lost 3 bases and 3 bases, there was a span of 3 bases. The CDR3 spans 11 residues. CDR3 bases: TGTGCCAGCAGCTTTCACTACGAGCAGTACTTC. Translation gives CASSFHYEQYF.

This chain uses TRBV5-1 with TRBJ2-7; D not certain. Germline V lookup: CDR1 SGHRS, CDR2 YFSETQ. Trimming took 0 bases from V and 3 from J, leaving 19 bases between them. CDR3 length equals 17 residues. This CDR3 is CASSLGFRRTNLYEQYF. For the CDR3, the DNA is TGCGCCAGCAGCTTGGGGTTCCGCAGGACGAATCTCTACGAGCAGTACTTC.

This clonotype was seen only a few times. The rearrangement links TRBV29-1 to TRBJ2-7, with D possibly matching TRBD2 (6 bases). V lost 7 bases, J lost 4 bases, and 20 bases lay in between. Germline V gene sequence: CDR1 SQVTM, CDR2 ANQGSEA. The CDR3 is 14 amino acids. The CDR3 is CSAWSGRKGYEQYF. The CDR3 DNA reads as TGCAGCGCCTGGAGTGGGAGGAAGGGGTACGAGCAGTACTTC.

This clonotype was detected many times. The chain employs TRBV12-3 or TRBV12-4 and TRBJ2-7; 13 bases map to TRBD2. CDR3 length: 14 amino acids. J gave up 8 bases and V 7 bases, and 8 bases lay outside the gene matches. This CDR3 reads CASMPGTSGVKQYF. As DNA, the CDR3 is TGTGCCAGCATGCCCGGGACTAGCGGGGTCAAGCAGTACTTC.

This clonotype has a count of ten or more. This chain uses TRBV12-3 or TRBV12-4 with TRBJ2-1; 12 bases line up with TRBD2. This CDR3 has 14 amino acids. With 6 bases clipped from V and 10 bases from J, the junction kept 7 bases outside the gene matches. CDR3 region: CASSLAGGLKEQFF. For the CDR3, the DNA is TGTGCCAGCAGCCTAGCGGGAGGGTTAAAGGAGCAGTTCTTC.

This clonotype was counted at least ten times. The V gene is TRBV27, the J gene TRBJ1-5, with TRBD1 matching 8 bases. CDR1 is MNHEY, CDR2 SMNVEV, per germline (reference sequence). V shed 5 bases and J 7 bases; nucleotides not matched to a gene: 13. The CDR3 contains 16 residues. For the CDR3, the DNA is TGTGCCAGCAGTCCCCGGACAGGGTCCTATGAACAGCCCCAGCATTTT. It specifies CASSPRTGSYEQPQHF.

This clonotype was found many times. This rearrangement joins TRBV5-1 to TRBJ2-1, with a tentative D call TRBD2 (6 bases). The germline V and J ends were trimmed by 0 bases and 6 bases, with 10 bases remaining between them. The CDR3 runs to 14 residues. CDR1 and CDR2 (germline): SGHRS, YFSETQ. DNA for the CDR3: TGCGCCAGCAGCTTGGCGGGAGCGGTCAATGAGCAGTTCTTC. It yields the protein CASSLAGAVNEQFF.

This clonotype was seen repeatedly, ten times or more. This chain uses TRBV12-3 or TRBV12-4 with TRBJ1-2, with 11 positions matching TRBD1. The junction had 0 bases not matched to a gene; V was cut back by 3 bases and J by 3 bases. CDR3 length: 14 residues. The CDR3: CASSLGQGDYGYTF. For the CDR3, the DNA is TGTGCCAGCAGTTTGGGACAGGGGGACTATGGCTACACCTTC.

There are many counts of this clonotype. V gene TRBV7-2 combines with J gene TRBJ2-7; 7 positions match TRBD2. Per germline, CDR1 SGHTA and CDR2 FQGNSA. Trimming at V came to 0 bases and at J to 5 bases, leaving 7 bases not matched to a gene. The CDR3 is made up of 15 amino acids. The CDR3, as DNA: TGTGCCAGCAGCTTAGCGGGAGGGCCTGGTAACGAGCAGTACTTC. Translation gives CASSLAGGPGNEQYF. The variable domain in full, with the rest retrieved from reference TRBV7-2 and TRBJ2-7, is GAGVSQSPSNKVTEKGKDVELRCDPISGHTALYWYRQSLGQGLEFLIYFQGNSAPDKSGLPSDRFSAERTGGSVSTLTIQRTQQEDSAVYLCASSLAGGPGNEQYFGPGTRLTVT.

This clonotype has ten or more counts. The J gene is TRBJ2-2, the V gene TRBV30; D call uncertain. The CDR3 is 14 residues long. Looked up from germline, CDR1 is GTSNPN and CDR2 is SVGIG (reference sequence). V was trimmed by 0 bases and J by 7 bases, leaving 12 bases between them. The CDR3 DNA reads TGTGCCTGGAGTGTAGGGTCGGAAGGCGGGGAGCTGTTTTTT. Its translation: CAWSVGSEGGELFF.